The present T cell receptor (beta chain) was sequenced within a study of radiotherapy plus CTLA-4 blockade in lung cancer. Study-level background: Disease control was achieved by approximately 30% of patients, and objective responses by about 19%.

The CDR3 is 15 amino acids. Per the germline V gene, CDR1 is MNHNS and CDR2 is SASEGT. With 6 bases removed from V and 4 bases from J, the gap between germline ends came to 16 bases. Only in-frame clones appear in the TCRdb table, and some are missing; sequencing was by immunoSEQ multiplex PCR. Among tens of thousands of clones, around four fifths were seen once, and the ten largest hold less than 15%. The specimen was peripheral blood, collected from a patient treated with radiotherapy plus ipilimumab. The chain has TRBV6-1 and TRBJ1-5; a weak D match, TRBD1 (6 bases). This receptor was obtained from a human donor with non-small cell lung cancer that progressed on radiotherapy plus ipilimumab. The chain's CDR3 is CASSPTGRGNQPQHF. The CDR3 region has the DNA TGTGCCAGCAGCCCAACGGGGAGGGGGAATCAGCCCCAGCATTTT.